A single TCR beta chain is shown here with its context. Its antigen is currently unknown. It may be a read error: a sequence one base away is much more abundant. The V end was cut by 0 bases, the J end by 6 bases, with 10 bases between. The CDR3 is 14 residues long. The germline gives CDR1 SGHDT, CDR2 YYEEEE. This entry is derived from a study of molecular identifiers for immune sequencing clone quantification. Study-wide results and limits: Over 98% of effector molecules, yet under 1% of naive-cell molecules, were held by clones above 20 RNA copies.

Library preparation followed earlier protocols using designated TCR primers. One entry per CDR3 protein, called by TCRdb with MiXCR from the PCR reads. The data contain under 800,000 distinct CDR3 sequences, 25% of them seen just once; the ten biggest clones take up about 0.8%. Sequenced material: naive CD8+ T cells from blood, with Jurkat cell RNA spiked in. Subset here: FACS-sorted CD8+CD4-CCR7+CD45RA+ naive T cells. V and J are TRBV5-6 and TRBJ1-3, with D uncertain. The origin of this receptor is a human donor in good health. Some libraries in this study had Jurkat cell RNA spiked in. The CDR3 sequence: CASSLDSSVNTIYF. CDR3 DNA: TGTGCCAGCAGCTTGGACAGTAGTGTAAACACCATATATTTT.